This paragraph covers one TCR beta chain sequence. Its antigen remains unknown. CDR1 and CDR2 from the germline V gene are SGHTA and FQGNSA. V dropped 3 bases and J dropped 4 bases, with 9 bases sitting between them. The CDR3 extends over 14 amino acids. The sample originates from a study of cytomegalovirus exposure and HLA in healthy donors. Notes on the study in general: The investigators catalogued 164 TCR beta chains as cytomegalovirus-associated.

The repertoire was sequenced with immunoSEQ multiplex PCR; TCRdb's copy has only in-frame clones and lacks some. Of more than 95,000 clones in the sample, around nine tenths are singletons; the top ten hold about 2%. The TCR sequence derives from a woman between 18 and 29 years old in good health and CMV-seronegative. Sequenced input: PBMCs. V is TRBV7-2 and J is TRBJ1-4; D is perhaps TRBD1 (5 bases). DNA of the CDR3: TGTGCCAGCAGCTTGGACACGCATAATGAAAAACTGTTTTTT. Translation gives CASSLDTHNEKLFF.